Sequencing of this TCR beta chain was carried out in a study of blood T cell repertoires in COVID-19 (dated by TCRdb to 2020 to 2021). Study-level background: Collaborator samples came from the United States, Italy and Spain and covered acute and convalescent phases of COVID-19. Where available, HLA class I and class II types were obtained from metadata supplied by the sample provider rather than from assay-based typing. The material from the prospective study consisted of cDNA or gDNA derived from T cells, B-cell-depleted T cells, or PBMCs. The sample metadata nearly always contained a de-identified subject ID, COVID-19 status, age in years and sex. The samples were drawn from two sources: the first 160 participants of the ongoing ImmuneRACE study, and 1,254 subjects contributed by 6 global collaborators. The dataset comprised deeply sampled blood TCRbeta repertoires from subjects exposed to, actively infected with, or recovered from COVID-19. The repertoires were released in a freely available public database intended as a resource for research on the immune response to SARS-CoV-2. What the work shows at the level of the full study, not this receptor alone: Clinical and demographic metadata were provided uncurated, with the amount varying by source and participant.

TCRbeta CDR3 regions were amplified from genomic DNA by means of the immunoSEQ Assay, a bias-controlled multiplex PCR. As for how the authors treated the data: Nucleated cell counts per sample were estimated from amplification of reference gene primers within the assay. To quantify the absolute abundance of each unique TCRbeta CDR3 rearrangement, sequence reads were collapsed and filtered. Productive Simpson clonality was computed per sample as the square root of Simpson's diversity index over productive rearrangements. What TCRdb holds here is the immuneACCESS table cut down to in-frame rearrangements. Part of the clones is not present; checked against another copy, under half of the missing clones reflect an unresolved V gene, and the others are unexplained. Clonal size and the V and J genes are those of that table, whereas D and trimming came from the DNA. Within this sample are 40,000 to 50,000 clones, with approximately 85% of them counted one time only. The ten largest clones add up to 13% to 15% of the sample.

Each collaborating institution followed its own protocols to collect whole blood in K2EDTA tubes. For TCRbeta analysis, collaborators shipped samples in one of three forms: frozen whole blood, isolated PBMCs, or DNA extracted from either of those sample types. From a lookup of the germline V gene, CDR1 and CDR2 are KGHSH and LQKENI. The CDR3 covers 15 residues, taking in both the cysteine and the phenylalanine. Only CDR3 DNA remains: 45 bases, in frame from the first base. The V end gives up 2 bases and the J end 5 bases, leaving 8 bases in the junction not matched to a gene. The sample holds one count of this clone. Its specific antigen is unknown. Base-call qualities are not available, and no considerably larger clone is one nucleotide away.

This receptor chain uses TRBV18 and TRBJ2-7; the junction holds 8 bases that match TRBD2. The material sequenced was peripheral blood. The sequence was collected from a human donor in a cohort sampled during active COVID-19. At the DNA level, the sequence is TGTGCCAGCTCACCAGTGGGGACTAGTTCCCACGAGCAGTACTTC. The encoded protein is CASSPVGTSSHEQYF.